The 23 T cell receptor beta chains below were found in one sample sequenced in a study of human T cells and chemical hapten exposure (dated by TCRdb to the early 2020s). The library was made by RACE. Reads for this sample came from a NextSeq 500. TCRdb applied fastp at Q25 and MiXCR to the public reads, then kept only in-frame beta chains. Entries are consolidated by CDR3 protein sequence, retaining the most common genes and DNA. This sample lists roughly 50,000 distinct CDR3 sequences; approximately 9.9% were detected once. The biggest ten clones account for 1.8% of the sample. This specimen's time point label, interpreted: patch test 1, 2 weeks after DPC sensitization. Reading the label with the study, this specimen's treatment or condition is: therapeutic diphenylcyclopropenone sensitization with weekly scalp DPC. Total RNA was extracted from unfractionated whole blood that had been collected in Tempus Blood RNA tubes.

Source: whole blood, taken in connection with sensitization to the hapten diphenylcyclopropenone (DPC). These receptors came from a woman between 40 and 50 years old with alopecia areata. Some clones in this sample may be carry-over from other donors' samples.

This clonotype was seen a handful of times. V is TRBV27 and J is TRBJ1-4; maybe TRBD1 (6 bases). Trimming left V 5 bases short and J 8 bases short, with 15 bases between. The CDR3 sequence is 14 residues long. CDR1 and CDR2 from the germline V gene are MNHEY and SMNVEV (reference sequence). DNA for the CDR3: TGTGCCAGCAGTATCCGGGGGGGGCGAGAAAAACTGTTTTTT. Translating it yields CASSIRGGREKLFF. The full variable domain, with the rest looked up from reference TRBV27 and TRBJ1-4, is EAQVTQNPRYLITVTGKKLTVTCSQNMNHEYMSWYRQDPGLGLRQIYYSMNVEVTDKGDVPEGYKVSRKEKRNFPLILESPSPNQTSLYFCASSIRGGREKLFFGSGTQLSVL.

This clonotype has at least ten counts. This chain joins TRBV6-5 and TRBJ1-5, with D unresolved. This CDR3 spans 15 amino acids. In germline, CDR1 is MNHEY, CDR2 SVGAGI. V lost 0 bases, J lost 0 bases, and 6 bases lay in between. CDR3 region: CASSYSTHSNQPQHF. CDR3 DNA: TGTGCCAGCAGTTACTCGACACATAGCAATCAGCCCCAGCATTTT.

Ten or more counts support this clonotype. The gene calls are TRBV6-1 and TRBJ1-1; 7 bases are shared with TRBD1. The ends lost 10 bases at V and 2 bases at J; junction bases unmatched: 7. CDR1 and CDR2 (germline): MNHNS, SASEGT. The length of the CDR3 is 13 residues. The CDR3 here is CAIHRGENTEAFF. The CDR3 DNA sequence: TGTGCCATCCACAGGGGAGAAAACACTGAAGCTTTCTTT.

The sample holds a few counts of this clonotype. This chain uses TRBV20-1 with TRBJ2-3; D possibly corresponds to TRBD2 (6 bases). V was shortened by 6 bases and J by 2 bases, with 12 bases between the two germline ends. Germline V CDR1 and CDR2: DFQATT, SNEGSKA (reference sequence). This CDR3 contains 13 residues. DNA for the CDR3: TGCAGTGCCGCAGCGGGTTACACAGATACGCAGTATTTT. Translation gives CSAAAGYTDTQYF.

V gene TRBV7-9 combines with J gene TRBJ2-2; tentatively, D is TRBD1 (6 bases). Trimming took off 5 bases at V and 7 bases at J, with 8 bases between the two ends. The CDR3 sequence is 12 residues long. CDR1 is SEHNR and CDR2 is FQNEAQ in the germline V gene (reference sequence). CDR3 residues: CASSPGVGELFF. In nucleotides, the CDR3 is TGTGCCAGCAGCCCAGGGGTCGGGGAGCTGTTTTTT.

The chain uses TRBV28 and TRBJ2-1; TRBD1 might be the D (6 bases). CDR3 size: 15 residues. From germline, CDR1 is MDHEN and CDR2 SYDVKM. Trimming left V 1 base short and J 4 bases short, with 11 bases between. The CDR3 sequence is CASSLSGATYNEQFF. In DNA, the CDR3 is TGTGCCAGCAGTTTATCAGGGGCGACATACAATGAGCAGTTCTTC.

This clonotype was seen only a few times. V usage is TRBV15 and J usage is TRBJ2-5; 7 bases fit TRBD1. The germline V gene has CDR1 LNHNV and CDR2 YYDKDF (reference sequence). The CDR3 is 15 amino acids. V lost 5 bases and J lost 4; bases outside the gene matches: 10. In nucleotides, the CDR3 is TGTGCCACCAGCCTGGGACAGCAGACCGGAGAGACCCAGTACTTC. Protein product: CATSLGQQTGETQYF.

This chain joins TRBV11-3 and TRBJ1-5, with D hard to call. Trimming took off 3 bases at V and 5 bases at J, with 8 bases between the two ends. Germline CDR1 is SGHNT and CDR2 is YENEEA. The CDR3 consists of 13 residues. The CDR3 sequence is CASSFNFYQPQHF. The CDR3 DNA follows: TGTGCCAGCAGCTTTAATTTTTATCAGCCCCAGCATTTT.

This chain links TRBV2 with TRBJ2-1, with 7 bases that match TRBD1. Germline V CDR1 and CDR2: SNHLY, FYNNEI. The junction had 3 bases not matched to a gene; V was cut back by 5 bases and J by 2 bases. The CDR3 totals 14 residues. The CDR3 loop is CASSRQGPYNEQFF. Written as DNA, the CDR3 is TGTGCCAGCAGTCGACAGGGCCCCTACAATGAGCAGTTCTTC.

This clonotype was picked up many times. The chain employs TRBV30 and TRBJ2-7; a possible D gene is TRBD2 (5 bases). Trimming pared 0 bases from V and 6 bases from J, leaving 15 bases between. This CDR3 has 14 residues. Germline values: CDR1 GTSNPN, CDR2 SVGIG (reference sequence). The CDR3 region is CAWSVPLGVSEQYF. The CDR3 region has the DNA TGTGCCTGGAGTGTCCCTCTCGGGGTCAGCGAGCAGTACTTC.

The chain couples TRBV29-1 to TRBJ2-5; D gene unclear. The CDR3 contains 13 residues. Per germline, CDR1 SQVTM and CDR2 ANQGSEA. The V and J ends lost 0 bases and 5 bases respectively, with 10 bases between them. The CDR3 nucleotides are TGCAGCGTTGAAGATCAAGAAGGGGAGACCCAGTACTTC. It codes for CSVEDQEGETQYF.

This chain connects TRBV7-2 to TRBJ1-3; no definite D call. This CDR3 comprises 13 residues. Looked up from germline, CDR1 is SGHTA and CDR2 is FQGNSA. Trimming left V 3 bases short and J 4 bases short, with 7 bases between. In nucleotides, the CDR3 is TGTGCCAGCAGCTTCACAGTAGGAAACACCATATATTTT. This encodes CASSFTVGNTIYF.

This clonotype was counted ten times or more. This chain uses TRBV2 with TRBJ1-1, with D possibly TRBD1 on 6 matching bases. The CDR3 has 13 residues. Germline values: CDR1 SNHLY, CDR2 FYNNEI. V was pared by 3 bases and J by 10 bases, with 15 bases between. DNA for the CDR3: TGTGCCAGCAGTGAGGTGAGGGGGAGCGGAGCTTTCTTT. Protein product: CASSEVRGSGAFF.

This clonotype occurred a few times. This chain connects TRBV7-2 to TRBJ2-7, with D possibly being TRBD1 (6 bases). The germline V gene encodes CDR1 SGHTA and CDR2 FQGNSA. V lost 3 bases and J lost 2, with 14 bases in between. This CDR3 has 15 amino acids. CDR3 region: CASSLGAGEPYEQYF. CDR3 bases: TGTGCCAGCAGCTTGGGGGCAGGGGAACCCTACGAGCAGTACTTC.

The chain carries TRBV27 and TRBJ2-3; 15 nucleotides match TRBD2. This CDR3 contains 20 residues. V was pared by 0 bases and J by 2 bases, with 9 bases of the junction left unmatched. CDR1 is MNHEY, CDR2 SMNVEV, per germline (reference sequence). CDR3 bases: TGTGCCAGCAGTTTATCGGGAGGACTAGCGGGGGGGCGAATCACAGATACGCAGTATTTT. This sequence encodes CASSLSGGLAGGRITDTQYF.

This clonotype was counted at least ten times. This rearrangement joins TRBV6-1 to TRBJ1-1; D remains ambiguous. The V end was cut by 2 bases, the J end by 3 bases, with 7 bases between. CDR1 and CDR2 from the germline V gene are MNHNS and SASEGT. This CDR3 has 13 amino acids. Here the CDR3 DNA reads TGTGCCAGCAGTGAACAAGCGTACACTGAAGCTTTCTTT. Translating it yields CASSEQAYTEAFF.

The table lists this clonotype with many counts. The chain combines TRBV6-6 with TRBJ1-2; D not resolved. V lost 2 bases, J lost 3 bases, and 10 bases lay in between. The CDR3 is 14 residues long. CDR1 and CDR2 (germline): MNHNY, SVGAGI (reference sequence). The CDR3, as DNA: TGTGCCAGCAGTTACGGAGGATTCTACTATGGCTACACCTTC. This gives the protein CASSYGGFYYGYTF.

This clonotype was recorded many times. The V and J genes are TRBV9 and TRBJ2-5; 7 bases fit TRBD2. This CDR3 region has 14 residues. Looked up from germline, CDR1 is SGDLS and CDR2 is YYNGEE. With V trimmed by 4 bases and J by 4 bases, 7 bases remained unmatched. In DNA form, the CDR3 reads TGTGCCAGCAGCCCAGTGACGGGAGGAGAGACCCAGTACTTC. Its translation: CASSPVTGGETQYF.

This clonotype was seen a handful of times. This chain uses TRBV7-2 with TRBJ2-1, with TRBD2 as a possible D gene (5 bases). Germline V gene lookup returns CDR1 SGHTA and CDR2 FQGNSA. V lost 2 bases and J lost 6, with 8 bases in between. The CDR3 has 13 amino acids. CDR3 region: CASSLNSVNEQFF. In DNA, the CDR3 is TGTGCCAGCAGCTTAAATAGCGTCAATGAGCAGTTCTTC. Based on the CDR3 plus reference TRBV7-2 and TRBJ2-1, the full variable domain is GAGVSQSPSNKVTEKGKDVELRCDPISGHTALYWYRQSLGQGLEFLIYFQGNSAPDKSGLPSDRFSAERTGGSVSTLTIQRTQQEDSAVYLCASSLNSVNEQFFGPGTRLTVL.

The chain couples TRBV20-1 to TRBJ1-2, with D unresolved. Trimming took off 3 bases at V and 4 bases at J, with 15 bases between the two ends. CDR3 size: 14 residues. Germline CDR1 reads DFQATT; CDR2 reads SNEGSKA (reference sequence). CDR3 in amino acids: CSASPLLRIYGYTF. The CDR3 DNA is TGCAGTGCTAGCCCGCTGCTACGGATCTATGGCTACACCTTC.

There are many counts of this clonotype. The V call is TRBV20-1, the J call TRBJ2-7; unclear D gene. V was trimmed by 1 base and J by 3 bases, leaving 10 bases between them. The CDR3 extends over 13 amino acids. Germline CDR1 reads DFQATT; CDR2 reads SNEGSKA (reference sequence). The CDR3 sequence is CSARGSLNYEQYF. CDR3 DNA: TGCAGTGCTAGAGGCAGCCTAAACTACGAGCAGTACTTC.

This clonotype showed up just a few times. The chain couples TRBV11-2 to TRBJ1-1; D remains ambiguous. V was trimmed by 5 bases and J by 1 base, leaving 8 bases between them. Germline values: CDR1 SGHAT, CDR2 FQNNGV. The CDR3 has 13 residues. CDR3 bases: TGTGCCAGCAGCCCCGATAAGAACACTGAAGCTTTCTTT. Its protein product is CASSPDKNTEAFF.

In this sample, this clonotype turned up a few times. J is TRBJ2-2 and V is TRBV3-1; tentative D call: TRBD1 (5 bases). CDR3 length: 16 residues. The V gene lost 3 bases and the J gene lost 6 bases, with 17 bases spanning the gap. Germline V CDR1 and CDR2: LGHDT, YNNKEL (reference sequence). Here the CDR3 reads CASSQNQGIGPGELFF. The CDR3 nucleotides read TGTGCCAGCAGCCAGAATCAGGGTATTGGGCCCGGGGAGCTGTTTTTT.